One and the same sample provided the 10 T cell receptor beta chains below, sequenced in a study of regulatory T cells in long-lasting Graves disease. In building TCR beta libraries, iRepertoire HTBI primers were used together with Arm-PCR of CDR3 regions. MiXCR, run by TCRdb on the multiplex PCR reads, gives a single entry per CDR3 protein. This sample yields 400,000 to 550,000 distinct CDR3 sequences, of which about 15% are seen a single time; 16% belongs to the top ten. Time point given: newly diagnosed GD, antithyroid drugs for less than 3 months. RNA isolated from PBMCs was used to make the TCR library. The same sample was also studied in work on T cells in Graves' hyperthyroidism and ophthalmopathy.

Sequencing used peripheral blood mononuclear cells (PBMCs), obtained at new diagnosis, from a patient treated with antithyroid drugs. All receptors come from a woman in her 30s with Graves disease.

The genes are TRBV6-5 and TRBJ2-3; 12 positions match TRBD2. CDR3 length equals 18 residues. Germline V gives CDR1 MNHEY, CDR2 SVGAGI. The V and J ends lost 4 bases and 3 bases, in that order; junction bases with no gene match: 11. CDR3 coding DNA: TGTGCCAGCAGTTTCCCCGGAAAGACTAGCGGGAGAACAGATACGCAGTATTTT. It specifies CASSFPGKTSGRTDTQYF.

This clonotype was detected ten times or more. The chain joins TRBV3-1 to TRBJ2-7, with D tentatively TRBD1 or TRBD2 (5 bases each). This CDR3 comprises 17 residues. Germline CDR1 is LGHDT and CDR2 is YNNKEL (reference sequence). V shed 0 bases and J shed 3 bases, with 18 bases lying between them. The CDR3 here is CASSQDLEGMWFYEQYF. CDR3 nucleotide sequence: TGTGCCAGCAGCCAAGATCTTGAGGGGATGTGGTTCTACGAGCAGTACTTC.

This clonotype was seen at least ten times. This chain joins TRBV2 and TRBJ2-7, with 10 nucleotides matching TRBD2. V shed 1 base and J 0 bases; nucleotides not matched to a gene: 9. This CDR3 contains 18 residues. CDR1 and CDR2 from the germline V gene are SNHLY and FYNNEI. The CDR3 region has the DNA TGTGCCAGCAGTGAAGTACGGCCTAGCGGGGGAAGCTCCTACGAGCAGTACTTC. It specifies CASSEVRPSGGSSYEQYF.

This clonotype was observed at least ten times. The chain links TRBV25-1 to TRBJ2-1; TRBD1 agrees at 7 bases. The junction had 11 bases not matched to a gene; V was cut back by 8 bases and J by 4 bases. Germline CDR1 and CDR2: MGHDK and SYGVNS. This CDR3 is 15 amino acids long. CDR3 DNA: TGTGCCAGCCGCGAACCGGGACAGCTTTACAATGAGCAGTTCTTC. It specifies CASREPGQLYNEQFF.

This chain joins TRBV9 and TRBJ2-5; 12 bases match TRBD2. V lost 3 bases, J lost 2 bases, and 2 bases stayed unmatched. The CDR3 is 15 residues long. Germline values: CDR1 SGDLS, CDR2 YYNGEE. The CDR3: CASSGTSGDQETQYF. In nucleotides, the CDR3 is TGTGCCAGCAGCGGGACTAGCGGGGATCAAGAGACCCAGTACTTC.

This clonotype has just a few counts. This chain uses TRBV7-6 with TRBJ2-7; possible D gene TRBD2, 6 bases. V lost 4 bases to trimming and J lost 0 bases, with 16 bases between them. The CDR3 is made up of 16 amino acids. CDR1 is SGHVS, CDR2 FNYEAQ, per germline. CDR3 amino acids: CASSSRLGRSSYEQYF. Here the CDR3 DNA reads TGTGCCAGCAGCTCACGACTAGGGAGGAGCTCCTACGAGCAGTACTTC. Full variable domain (rest looked up from reference TRBV7-6 and TRBJ2-7): GAGVSQSPRYKVTKRGQDVALRCDPISGHVSLYWYRQALGQGPEFLTYFNYEAQQDKSGLPNDRFSAERPEGSISTLTIQRTEQRDSAMYRCASSSRLGRSSYEQYFGPGTRLTVT.

In this sample, this clonotype turned up a few times. The chain combines TRBV9 with TRBJ2-1; D is perhaps TRBD1 or TRBD2 (6 bases each). The CDR3 totals 13 residues. The V gene lost 3 bases and the J gene lost 15 bases, with 19 bases spanning the gap. The germline V gene has CDR1 SGDLS and CDR2 YYNGEE. Written as DNA, the CDR3 is TGTGCCAGCAGCGGGGGAAGGGGGGTAGATCCGTTCTTC. Amino acids: CASSGGRGVDPFF.

This chain connects TRBV19 to TRBJ2-1; D is unclear. This CDR3 contains 12 residues. V lost 5 bases and J lost 10, with 12 bases in between. CDR1 and CDR2 from the germline V gene are LNHDA and SQIVND (reference sequence). The CDR3 is CASSPSWAEQFF. DNA of the CDR3: TGTGCCAGTAGTCCCTCTTGGGCGGAGCAGTTCTTC.

This clonotype was detected many times. The rearrangement links TRBV28 to TRBJ2-5, with D perhaps given as TRBD1 or TRBD2 (5 bases each). Trimming cost V 2 bases and J 3 bases, with 19 bases left between them. Germline assignment: CDR1 MDHEN and CDR2 SYDVKM. The CDR3 runs 17 residues. The CDR3 coding sequence is TGTGCCAGCAGTTTAAGGGACGGTGGGGCCAAAAAAGAGACCCAGTACTTC. This translates into CASSLRDGGAKKETQYF.

The chain employs TRBV5-1 and TRBJ2-5, with D perhaps assigned TRBD1 or TRBD2 (6 bases each). Between the trimmed V and J ends, which lost 4 bases and 5 bases, there was a span of 9 bases. This CDR3 spans 12 amino acids. The V gene's germline CDR1 is SGHRS and CDR2 YFSETQ. The CDR3 reads CASSRGAETQYF. The CDR3, as DNA: TGCGCCAGCAGCAGGGGGGCGGAGACCCAGTACTTC.